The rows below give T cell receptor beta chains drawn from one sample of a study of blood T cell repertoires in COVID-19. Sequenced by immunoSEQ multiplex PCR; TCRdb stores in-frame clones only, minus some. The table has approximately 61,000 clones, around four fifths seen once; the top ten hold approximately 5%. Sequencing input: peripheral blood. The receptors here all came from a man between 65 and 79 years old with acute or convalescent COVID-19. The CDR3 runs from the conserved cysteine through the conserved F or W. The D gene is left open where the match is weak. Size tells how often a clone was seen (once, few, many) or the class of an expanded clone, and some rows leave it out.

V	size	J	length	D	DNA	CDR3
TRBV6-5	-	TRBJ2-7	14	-	TGTGCCAGCAGTAGGGACAAATTCCTACACGAGCAGTACTTC	CASSRDKFLHEQYF
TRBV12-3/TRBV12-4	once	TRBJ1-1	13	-	TGTGCCAGCAGGAGACAGCTGAACACTGAGGCTTTCTTT	CASRRQLNTEAFF
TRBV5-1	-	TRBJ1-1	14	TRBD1	TGCGCCAGCAGAGCCGGGACAGGGACCACTGAAGCTTTCTTT	CASRAGTGTTEAFF
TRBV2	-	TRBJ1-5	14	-	TGTGCCAGCAATCTAAGAGGGAGCAATCAGCCCCAGCATTTT	CASNLRGSNQPQHF
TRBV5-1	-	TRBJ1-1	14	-	TGCGCCAGCAGCTCGGGGATCCTGTCCACTGAAGCTTTCTTT	CASSSGILSTEAFF
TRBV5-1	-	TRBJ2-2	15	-	TGCGCCAGCAGCTTGGTGGCAGGGGATCCCGGGGAGCTGTTTTTT	CASSLVAGDPGELFF
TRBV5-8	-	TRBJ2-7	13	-	TGTGCCAGCAGCTTGTTGCGGAATGGCCAGCAGTACTTC	CASSLLRNGQQYF
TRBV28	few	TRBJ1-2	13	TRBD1	TGTGCCAGCAGCCGAGACAGGGCCTATGGCTACACCTTC	CASSRDRAYGYTF
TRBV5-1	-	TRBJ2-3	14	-	TGCGCCAGCAGCTTAGGGACACACACAGATACGCAGTATTTT	CASSLGTHTDTQYF
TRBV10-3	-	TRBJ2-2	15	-	TGTGCCATCAGTGGGATAGGACAGAACACCGGGGAGCTGTTTTTT	CAISGIGQNTGELFF
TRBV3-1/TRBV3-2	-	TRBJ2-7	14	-	TGTGCCAGCAGCCAAAAGGGGTGGGCCTACGAGCAGTACTTC	CASSQKGWAYEQYF
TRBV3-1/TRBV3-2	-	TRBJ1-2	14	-	TGTGCCAGCAGCCCCGCAGCGGGTGGCTATGGCTACACCTTC	CASSPAAGGYGYTF
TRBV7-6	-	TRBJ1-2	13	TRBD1	TGTGCCAGCAGCTTGGCTAGACAGGGACCCTACACCTTC	CASSLARQGPYTF
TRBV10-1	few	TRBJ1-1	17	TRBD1	TGCGCCAGCAGTGACGCCGGGACAGGGAAAGGAAACACTGAAGCTTTCTTT	CASSDAGTGKGNTEAFF
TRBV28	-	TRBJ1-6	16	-	TGTGCCAGCAGCATGGACACGAGCTCCTATAATTCACCCCTCCACTTT	CASSMDTSSYNSPLHF
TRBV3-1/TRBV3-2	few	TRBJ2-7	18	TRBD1	TGTGCCAGCAGCCCAGGGGACCCCTGGACAGGGTCGGCCTACGAGCAGTACTTC	CASSPGDPWTGSAYEQYF
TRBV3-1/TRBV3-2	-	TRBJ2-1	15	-	TGTGCCAGCAGCCAATGGGCCGAGAAAGACAATGAGCAGTTCTTC	CASSQWAEKDNEQFF
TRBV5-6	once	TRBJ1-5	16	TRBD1	TGTGCCAGCAGACTGGTGGACAGGGGGCTCGATCAGCCCCAGCATTTT	CASRLVDRGLDQPQHF
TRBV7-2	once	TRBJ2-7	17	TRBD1	TGTGCCAGCAGCCCGGGACAGGGAAGGGCCCAGGCCTACGAGCAGTACTTC	CASSPGQGRAQAYEQYF
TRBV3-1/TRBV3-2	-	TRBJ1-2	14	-	TGTGCCAGCAGCCAAGATTGGGACACGGCTGGCTACACCTTC	CASSQDWDTAGYTF
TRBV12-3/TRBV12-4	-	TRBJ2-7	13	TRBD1	TGTGCCAGCGGAGGACAGGGAGGCTACGAGCAGTACTTC	CASGGQGGYEQYF
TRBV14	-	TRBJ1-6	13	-	TGTGCCAGCGCCACAGGGAATAATTCACCCCTCCACTTT	CASATGNNSPLHF
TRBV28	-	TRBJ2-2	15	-	TGTGCCAGCAGTTTACCCTACGCCGACACCGGGGAGCTGTTTTTT	CASSLPYADTGELFF
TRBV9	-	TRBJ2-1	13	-	TGTGCCAGCGGGGGGGCAGGGAGGAATGAGCAGTTCTTC	CASGGAGRNEQFF
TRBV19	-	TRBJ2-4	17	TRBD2	TGTGCCAGTAGTATAGGTAGGACTAGCGGGGGTCGGGACATTCAGTACTTC	CASSIGRTSGGRDIQYF
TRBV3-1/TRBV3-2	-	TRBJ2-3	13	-	TGTGCCAGCAGCCAGTACTCGGCAGATACGCAGTATTTT	CASSQYSADTQYF
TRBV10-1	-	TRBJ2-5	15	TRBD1	TGCGCCAGCTCCCCCGGACAGGGAGCCCAAGAGACCCAGTACTTC	CASSPGQGAQETQYF
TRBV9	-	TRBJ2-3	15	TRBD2	TGTGCCAGCAGCGTAGTCGGGGGAGGGACAGATACGCAGTATTTT	CASSVVGGGTDTQYF
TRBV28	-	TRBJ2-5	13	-	TGTGCCAGCAGTTCCGGGAGCCAAGAGACCCAGTACTTC	CASSSGSQETQYF
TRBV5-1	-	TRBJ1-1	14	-	TGCGCCAGCAGCTTGGGAGGGATGAACACTGAAGCTTTCTTT	CASSLGGMNTEAFF
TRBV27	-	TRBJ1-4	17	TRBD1	TGTGCCAGCAGTTTACCCCACCCGACAGGGCTAAAGGAAAAACTGTTTTTT	CASSLPHPTGLKEKLFF
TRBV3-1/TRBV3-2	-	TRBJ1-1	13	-	TGTGCCAGCAGCCAAAATCAAGCCACTGAAGCTTTCTTT	CASSQNQATEAFF
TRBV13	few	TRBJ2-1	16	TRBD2	TGTGCCAGCAGCTTTAGCGGGGAGGGCTCCTACAATGAGCAGTTCTTC	CASSFSGEGSYNEQFF